This is a list of T cell receptor beta chains from one sample in a study of CD4 T cells in relation to SARS-CoV-2 and coronaviruses. Clones were read by immunoSEQ multiplex PCR, and TCRdb kept only the in-frame ones, dropping some. Of about 64,000 clones listed, 94% are singletons. The specimen was naive CD4+ T cells from PBMCs. Every receptor here comes from a human donor in good health. CDR3s include the opening cysteine and the closing phenylalanine or tryptophan. Each record gives: clone size, J gene, D gene, V gene, CDR3 protein, CDR3 DNA. The D gene is left open where the match is weak. Clone size is not always given. Where it is, it says once, few, many or a class for expanded clones.

>NA|TRBJ2-7|NA|TRBV5-1
CASSLASYEQYF
TGCGCCAGCAGCTTGGCCTCCTACGAGCAGTACTTC
>once|TRBJ2-1|TRBD2|TRBV25-1
CASSGSGRDNEQFF
TGTGCCAGCAGTGGCAGCGGGAGGGACAATGAGCAGTTCTTC
>NA|TRBJ2-7|TRBD2|TRBV10-3
CAIGTSGSHEQYF
TGTGCCATCGGGACTAGCGGGAGTCACGAGCAGTACTTC
>NA|TRBJ1-1|NA|TRBV19
CASSSVAGTTEAFF
TGTGCCAGTAGCTCGGTGGCAGGGACCACTGAAGCTTTCTTT
>NA|TRBJ2-3|TRBD2|TRBV18
CASSPQSSGSGDTQYF
TGTGCCAGCTCACCCCAGTCTAGCGGGAGTGGAGATACGCAGTATTTT
>NA|TRBJ2-7|NA|TRBV19
CASSIHTESGEQYF
TGTGCCAGTAGTATCCACACGGAGAGTGGCGAGCAGTACTTC
>NA|TRBJ2-7|TRBD2|TRBV27
CASRPGGKYEQYF
TGTGCCAGCCGCCCGGGGGGGAAGTACGAGCAGTACTTC
>NA|TRBJ1-1|NA|TRBV18
CASSPFVLRGAATEAFF
TGTGCCAGCTCACCGTTTGTTTTGAGGGGAGCGGCCACTGAAGCTTTCTTT
>NA|TRBJ2-7|TRBD1|TRBV27
CASSLKSGQGAREQYF
TGTGCCAGCAGTTTAAAGAGTGGACAGGGGGCGAGGGAGCAGTACTTC
>NA|TRBJ2-3|TRBD2|TRBV13
CASSLRPPASGRGTDTQYF
TGTGCCAGCAGCTTAAGACCCCCAGCTAGCGGGAGAGGTACAGATACGCAGTATTTT
>NA|TRBJ2-7|TRBD2|TRBV11-3
CASSLSGRSYEQYF
TGTGCCAGCAGCTTAAGCGGGAGATCGTACGAGCAGTACTTC
>NA|TRBJ2-5|TRBD2|TRBV5-4
CASSPRLAGVETQYF
TGTGCCAGCAGCCCCAGACTAGCGGGAGTAGAGACCCAGTACTTC
>NA|TRBJ1-2|NA|TRBV28
CASRVGSEYGYTF
TGTGCCAGCAGAGTAGGGTCCGAGTATGGCTACACCTTC
>NA|TRBJ1-2|TRBD1|TRBV5-1
CASSAGQLNYGYTF
TGCGCCAGCAGCGCGGGACAGCTCAACTATGGCTACACCTTC
>NA|TRBJ2-7|TRBD1|TRBV5-1
CASSLGQGYSYEQYF
TGCGCCAGCAGCTTGGGACAGGGCTACTCCTACGAGCAGTACTTC
>NA|TRBJ2-5|TRBD1|TRBV19
CASSLRTGRQETQYF
TGTGCCAGTAGTCTCCGGACAGGCCGTCAAGAGACCCAGTACTTC
>NA|TRBJ2-7|NA|TRBV7-9
CASSLAGGTTYEQYF
TGTGCCAGCAGCTTAGCTGGCGGGACCACCTACGAGCAGTACTTC
>NA|TRBJ2-5|NA|TRBV30
CAWSLPETGGGETQYF
TGTGCCTGGAGTCTCCCCGAAACAGGGGGGGGAGAGACCCAGTACTTC
>NA|TRBJ2-1|TRBD2|TRBV5-8
CASSGERTSGTYNEQFF
TGTGCCAGCAGCGGTGAAAGGACTAGCGGTACCTACAATGAGCAGTTCTTC
>once|TRBJ2-5|NA|TRBV5-1
CASSKISGVGETQYF
TGCGCCAGCAGCAAAATATCGGGCGTTGGAGAGACCCAGTACTTC
>NA|TRBJ2-2|NA|TRBV10-1
CASSSGTESGELFF
TGCGCCAGCAGTTCCGGGACGGAATCCGGGGAGCTGTTTTTT
>NA|TRBJ2-5|TRBD1|TRBV19
CASSIPRGQKETQYF
TGTGCCAGTAGTATCCCCCGGGGACAGAAAGAGACCCAGTACTTC
>NA|TRBJ2-5|NA|TRBV5-1
CASSWGNGLRETQYF
TGCGCCAGCAGTTGGGGGAACGGGTTACGGGAGACCCAGTACTTC
>NA|TRBJ2-1|TRBD2|TRBV24-1
CATSDLGRVNEQFF
TGTGCCACCAGTGATTTGGGGAGGGTGAATGAGCAGTTCTTC
>NA|TRBJ2-2|NA|TRBV19
CASSIGRGSGELFF
TGTGCCAGTAGTATAGGAAGAGGGTCCGGGGAGCTGTTTTTT
>NA|TRBJ2-7|NA|TRBV3-1/TRBV3-2
CASSHTGLSYEQYF
TGTGCCAGCAGCCACACGGGATTGTCCTACGAGCAGTACTTC
>NA|TRBJ1-5|NA|TRBV6-5
CASSYSRGNQPQHF
TGTGCCAGCAGTTACTCCCGCGGCAATCAGCCCCAGCATTTT
>NA|TRBJ1-5|NA|TRBV19
CASSLSGTGNQPQHF
TGTGCCAGTAGTCTTAGTGGAACGGGCAATCAGCCCCAGCATTTT
>NA|TRBJ2-7|TRBD2|TRBV2
CASNSPRLASEQYF
TGTGCCAGCAACTCACCCCGACTAGCTTCCGAGCAGTACTTC
>NA|TRBJ2-1|NA|TRBV28
CASSFLRKGGKPYNEQFF
TGTGCCAGCAGTTTTTTGCGGAAGGGCGGGAAGCCCTACAATGAGCAGTTCTTC
>NA|TRBJ2-1|TRBD2|TRBV28
CASRPSGSVYNEQFF
TGTGCCAGCAGACCGAGCGGGAGTGTCTACAATGAGCAGTTCTTC
>NA|TRBJ2-7|TRBD2|TRBV5-1
CASRDNSGSSYEQYF
TGCGCCAGCAGGGATAATAGCGGGAGCTCCTACGAGCAGTACTTC
>NA|TRBJ2-3|TRBD2|TRBV24-1
CATSDRSGRWFGGTDTQYF
TGTGCCACCAGTGACCGTAGCGGGAGGTGGTTTGGTGGAACAGATACGCAGTATTTT
>NA|TRBJ2-2|NA|TRBV7-3
CASTSQRIGTGELFF
TGTGCCAGCACCTCGCAGCGAATCGGAACCGGGGAGCTGTTTTTT
>NA|TRBJ2-1|NA|TRBV5-1
CASSPRQGLLADYNEQFF
TGCGCCAGCAGCCCCCGACAGGGTTTACTAGCGGACTACAATGAGCAGTTCTTC
>NA|TRBJ2-5|NA|TRBV6-6
CASSGSVPPETQYF
TGTGCCAGCAGCGGGTCGGTCCCCCCGGAGACCCAGTACTTC
>once|TRBJ2-1|TRBD2|TRBV24-1
CATSDLRSGQSYNEQFF
TGTGCCACCAGTGATTTGCGTAGCGGGCAATCCTACAATGAGCAGTTCTTC
>NA|TRBJ1-4|NA|TRBV4-1
CASSQEPWWKLFF
TGCGCCAGCAGCCAAGAACCGTGGTGGAAACTGTTTTTT
>NA|TRBJ1-6|NA|TRBV5-8
CASSLAANSPLHF
TGTGCCAGCAGCTTGGCCGCGAATTCACCCCTCCACTTT
>NA|TRBJ2-1|NA|TRBV9
CASSPYSNEQFF
TGTGCCAGCAGCCCCTACTCCAATGAGCAGTTCTTC
>NA|TRBJ2-7|TRBD1|TRBV28
CASKKTGIPYEQYF
TGTGCCAGCAAAAAGACAGGGATCCCATACGAGCAGTACTTC
>once|TRBJ2-3|NA|TRBV12-1
CASSLKVWWWQYF
TGTGCCAGCAGCTTAAAGGTCTGGTGGTGGCAGTATTTT
>NA|TRBJ2-3|NA|TRBV14
CASSQGSGHTQYF
TGTGCCAGCAGCCAAGGAAGCGGTCATACGCAGTATTTT
>NA|TRBJ1-1|NA|TRBV19
CASSSAITGLPQNTEAFF
TGTGCCAGTAGCTCCGCTATAACAGGGCTCCCCCAGAACACTGAAGCTTTCTTT
>NA|TRBJ1-3|NA|TRBV18
CASSPMGNTIYF
TGTGCCAGCTCACCAATGGGAAACACCATATATTTT
>NA|TRBJ1-4|NA|TRBV3-1/TRBV3-2
CASSSRQHNEKLFF
TGTGCCAGCAGCTCCCGACAGCATAATGAAAAACTGTTTTTT
>once|TRBJ2-1|TRBD2|TRBV7-9
CASRASGRVGEQFF
TGTGCCAGCAGAGCTAGCGGGAGGGTCGGTGAGCAGTTCTTC
>NA|TRBJ1-2|NA|TRBV29-1
CSVESQVWGGYTF
TGCAGCGTCGAATCACAGGTTTGGGGCGGCTACACCTTC
>once|TRBJ2-7|NA|TRBV5-1
CASGGGTSSYEQYF
TGCGCCAGTGGTGGGGGGACAAGCTCCTACGAGCAGTACTTC
>NA|TRBJ2-7|NA|TRBV24-1
CATSDSQAKTYEQYF
TGTGCCACCAGTGATTCACAGGCCAAGACCTACGAGCAGTACTTC
>NA|TRBJ2-3|NA|TRBV27
CASAVGDSNTDTQYF
TGTGCCAGCGCGGTGGGAGACAGCAACACAGATACGCAGTATTTT
>NA|TRBJ2-3|TRBD2|TRBV19
CASTTSWTSEITDTQYF
TGTGCCAGTACCACTTCCTGGACTAGCGAGATCACAGATACGCAGTATTTT
>NA|TRBJ1-2|NA|TRBV5-1
CASSRTNRANYGYTF
TGCGCCAGCAGCAGAACGAACAGGGCTAACTATGGCTACACCTTC
>NA|TRBJ2-1|NA|TRBV3-1/TRBV3-2
CASSQVGNEQFF
TGTGCCAGCAGCCAAGTGGGTAATGAGCAGTTCTTC
>once|TRBJ2-7|NA|TRBV23-1
CASSQYRDSGPTYEQYF
TGCGCCAGCAGTCAATACAGGGATAGCGGACCGACCTACGAGCAGTACTTC
>NA|TRBJ2-7|NA|TRBV5-1
CASSLETISYEQYF
TGCGCCAGCAGCTTGGAGACGATCTCCTACGAGCAGTACTTC